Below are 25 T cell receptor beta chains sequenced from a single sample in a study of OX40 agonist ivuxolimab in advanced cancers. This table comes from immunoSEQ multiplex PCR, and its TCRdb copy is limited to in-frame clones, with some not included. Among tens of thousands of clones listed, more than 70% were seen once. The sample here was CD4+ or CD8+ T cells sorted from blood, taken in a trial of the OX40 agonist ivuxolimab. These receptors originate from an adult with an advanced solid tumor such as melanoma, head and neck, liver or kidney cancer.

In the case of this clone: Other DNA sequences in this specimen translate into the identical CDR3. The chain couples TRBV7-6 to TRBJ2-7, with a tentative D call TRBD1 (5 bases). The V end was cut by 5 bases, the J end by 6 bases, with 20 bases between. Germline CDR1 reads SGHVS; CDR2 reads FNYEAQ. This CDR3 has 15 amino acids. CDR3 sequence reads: CASSLFSQGALEQYF. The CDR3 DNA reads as TGTGCCAGCAGCCTATTCAGTCAAGGGGCTCTCGAGCAGTACTTC.

Here the CDR3 DNA reads TGTGCCAGCAGCTTGACAGGGGAGGTTCAGCCCCAGCATTTT. Its translation is CASSLTGEVQPQHF. The chain uses TRBV11-2 and TRBJ1-5, with 8 bases that match TRBD1. There are 14 residues in the CDR3. Trimming cost V 3 bases and J 6 bases; bases outside gene matches: 4. The germline CDR1 and CDR2 sequences are SGHAT and FQNNGV.

CDR3 DNA: TGCGCCAGCAGCCTCACAACCGGGACAAACTATGGCTACACCTTC. Its protein is CASSLTTGTNYGYTF. The V gene is TRBV5-1, the J gene TRBJ1-2, with D perhaps matching TRBD1 (6 bases). The CDR3 has 15 residues. The germline gives CDR1 SGHRS, CDR2 YFSETQ. V lost 4 bases, J lost 2 bases, and 15 bases lay in between. The variable domain in full, with the rest retrieved from reference TRBV5-1 and TRBJ1-2, is KAGVTQTPRYLIKTRGQQVTLSCSPISGHRSVSWYQQTPGQGLQFLFEYFSETQRNKGNFPGRFSGRQFSNSRSEMNVSTLELGDSALYLCASSLTTGTNYGYTFGSGTRLTVV.

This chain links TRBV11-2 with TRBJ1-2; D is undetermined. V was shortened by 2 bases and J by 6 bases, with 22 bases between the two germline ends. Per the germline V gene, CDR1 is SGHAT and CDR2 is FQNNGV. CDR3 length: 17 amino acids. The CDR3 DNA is TGTGCCAGCAGCTTACCACCCCGCGGGGTAAAGTCTGATGGCTACACCTTC. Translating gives CASSLPPRGVKSDGYTF.

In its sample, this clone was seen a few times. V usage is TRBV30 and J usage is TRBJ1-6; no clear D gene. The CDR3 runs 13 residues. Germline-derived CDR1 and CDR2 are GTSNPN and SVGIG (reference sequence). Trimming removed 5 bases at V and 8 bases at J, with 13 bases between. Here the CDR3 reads CAWGESGDSPLHF. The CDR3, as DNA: TGTGCCTGGGGAGAGAGTGGGGATTCACCCCTCCACTTT.

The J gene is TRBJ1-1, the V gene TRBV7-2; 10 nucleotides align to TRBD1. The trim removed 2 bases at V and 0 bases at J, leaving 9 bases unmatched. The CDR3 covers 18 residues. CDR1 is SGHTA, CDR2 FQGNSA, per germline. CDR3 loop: CASSLRGGTGALNTEAFF. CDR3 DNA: TGTGCCAGCAGCTTAAGGGGGGGGACAGGGGCCCTGAACACTGAAGCTTTCTTT.

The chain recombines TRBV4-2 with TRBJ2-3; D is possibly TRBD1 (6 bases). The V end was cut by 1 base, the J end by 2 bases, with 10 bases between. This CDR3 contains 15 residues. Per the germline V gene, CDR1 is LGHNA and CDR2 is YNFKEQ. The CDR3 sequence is CASSQVSGDTDTQYF. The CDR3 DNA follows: TGTGCCAGCAGCCAAGTTTCAGGGGACACAGATACGCAGTATTTT.

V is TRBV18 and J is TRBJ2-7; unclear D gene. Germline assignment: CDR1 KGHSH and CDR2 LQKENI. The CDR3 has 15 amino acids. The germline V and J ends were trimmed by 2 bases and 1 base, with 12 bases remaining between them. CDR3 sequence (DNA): TGTGCCAGCTCACCAAGTGGCCCTTTATCCTACGAGCAGTACTTC. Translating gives CASSPSGPLSYEQYF.

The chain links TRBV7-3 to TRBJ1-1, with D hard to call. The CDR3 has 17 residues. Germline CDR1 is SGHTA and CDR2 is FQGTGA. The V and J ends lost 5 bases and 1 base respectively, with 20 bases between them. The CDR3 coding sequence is TGTGCCAGCAGCAGTTGGAGTGGGGTGAGTAGGAACACTGAAGCTTTCTTT. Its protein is CASSSWSGVSRNTEAFF.

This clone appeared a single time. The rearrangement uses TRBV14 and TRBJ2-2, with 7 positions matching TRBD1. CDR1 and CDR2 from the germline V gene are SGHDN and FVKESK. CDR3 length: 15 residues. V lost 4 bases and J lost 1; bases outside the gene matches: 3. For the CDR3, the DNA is TGTGCCAGCAGCCGCCGGACAGGGAACACCGGGGAGCTGTTTTTT. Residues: CASSRRTGNTGELFF. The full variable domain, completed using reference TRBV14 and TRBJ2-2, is EAGVTQFPSHSVIEKGQTVTLRCDPISGHDNLYWYRRVMGKEIKFLLHFVKESKQDESGMPNNRFLAERTGGTYSTLKVQPAELEDSGVYFCASSRRTGNTGELFFGEGSRLTVL.

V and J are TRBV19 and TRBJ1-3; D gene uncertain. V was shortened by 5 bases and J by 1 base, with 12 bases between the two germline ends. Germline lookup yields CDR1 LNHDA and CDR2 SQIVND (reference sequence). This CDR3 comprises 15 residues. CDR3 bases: TGTGCCAGTAGTTCGCAACAGTTATCTGGAAACACCATATATTTT. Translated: CASSSQQLSGNTIYF. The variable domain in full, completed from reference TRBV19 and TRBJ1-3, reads DGGITQSPKYLFRKEGQNVTLSCEQNLNHDAMYWYRQDPGQGLRLIYYSQIVNDFQKGDIAEGYSVSREKKESFPLTVTSAQKNPTAFYLCASSSQQLSGNTIYFGEGSWLTVV.

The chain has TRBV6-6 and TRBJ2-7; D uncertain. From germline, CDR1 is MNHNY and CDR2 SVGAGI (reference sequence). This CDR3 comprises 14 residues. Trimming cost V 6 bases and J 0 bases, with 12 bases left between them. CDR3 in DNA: TGTGCCAGCAGCCGAGACATAGGCTCCTACGAGCAGTACTTC. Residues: CASSRDIGSYEQYF.

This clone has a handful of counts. This chain's CDR3 is CASRPGEGITYEQYF. The CDR3 DNA reads TGTGCCAGCAGGCCAGGGGAGGGTATAACCTACGAGCAGTACTTC. The rearrangement links TRBV25-1 to TRBJ2-7; TRBD2 might be the D (7 bases). Trimming stripped 6 bases from V and 2 bases from J, with 17 bases between. CDR3 length equals 15 residues. CDR1 and CDR2 from the germline V gene are MGHDK and SYGVNS.

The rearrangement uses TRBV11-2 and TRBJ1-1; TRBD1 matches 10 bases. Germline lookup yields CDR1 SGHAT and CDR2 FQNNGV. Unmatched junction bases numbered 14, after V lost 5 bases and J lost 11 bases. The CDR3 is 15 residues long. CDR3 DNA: TGTGCCAGCAGCCCCAGACAGGGGGCGCGTTGGGGGGCTTTCTTT. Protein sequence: CASSPRQGARWGAFF.

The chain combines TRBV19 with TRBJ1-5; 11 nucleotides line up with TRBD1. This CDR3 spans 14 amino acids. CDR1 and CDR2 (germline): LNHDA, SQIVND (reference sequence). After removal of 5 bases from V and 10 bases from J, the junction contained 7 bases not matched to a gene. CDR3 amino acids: CASSPRTGGLPQHF. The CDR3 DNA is TGTGCCAGTAGTCCGCGGACAGGGGGCTTACCCCAGCATTTT.

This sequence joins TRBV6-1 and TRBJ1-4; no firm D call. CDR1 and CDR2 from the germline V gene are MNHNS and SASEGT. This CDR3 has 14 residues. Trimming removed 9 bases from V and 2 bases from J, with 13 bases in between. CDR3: CASQWSLTNEKLFF. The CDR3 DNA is TGTGCCAGTCAATGGAGTTTGACTAATGAAAAACTGTTTTTT.

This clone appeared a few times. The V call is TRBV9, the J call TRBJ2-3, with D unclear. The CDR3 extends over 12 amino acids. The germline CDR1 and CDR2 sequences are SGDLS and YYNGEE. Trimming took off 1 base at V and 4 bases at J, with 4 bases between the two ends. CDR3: CASSVSADTQYF. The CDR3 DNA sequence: TGTGCCAGCAGCGTATCTGCAGATACGCAGTATTTT.

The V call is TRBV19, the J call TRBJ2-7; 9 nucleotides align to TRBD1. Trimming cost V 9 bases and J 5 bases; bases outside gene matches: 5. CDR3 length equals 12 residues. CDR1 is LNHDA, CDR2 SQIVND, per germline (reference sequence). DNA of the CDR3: TGTGCCAGCCGACAGGGGGGGCACGAGCAGTACTTC. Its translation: CASRQGGHEQYF.

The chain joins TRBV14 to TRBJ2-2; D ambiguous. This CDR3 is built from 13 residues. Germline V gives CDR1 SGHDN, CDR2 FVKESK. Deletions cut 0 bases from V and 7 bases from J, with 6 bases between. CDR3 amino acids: CASSQEGFGELFF. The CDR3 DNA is TGTGCCAGCAGCCAAGAGGGATTCGGGGAGCTGTTTTTT.

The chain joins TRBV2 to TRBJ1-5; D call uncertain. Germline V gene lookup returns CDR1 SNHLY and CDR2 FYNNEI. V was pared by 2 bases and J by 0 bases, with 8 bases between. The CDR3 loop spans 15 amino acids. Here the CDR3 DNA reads TGTGCCAGCAGTGAATTACGGGATAGCAATCAGCCCCAGCATTTT. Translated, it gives CASSELRDSNQPQHF.

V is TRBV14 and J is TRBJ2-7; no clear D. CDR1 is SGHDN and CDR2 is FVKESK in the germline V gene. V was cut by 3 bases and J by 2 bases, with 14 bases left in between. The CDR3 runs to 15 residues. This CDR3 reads CASSQALGPTYEQYF. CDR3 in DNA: TGTGCCAGCAGCCAGGCGTTGGGTCCCACCTACGAGCAGTACTTC. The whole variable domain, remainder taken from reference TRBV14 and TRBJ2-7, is EAGVTQFPSHSVIEKGQTVTLRCDPISGHDNLYWYRRVMGKEIKFLLHFVKESKQDESGMPNNRFLAERTGGTYSTLKVQPAELEDSGVYFCASSQALGPTYEQYFGPGTRLTVT.

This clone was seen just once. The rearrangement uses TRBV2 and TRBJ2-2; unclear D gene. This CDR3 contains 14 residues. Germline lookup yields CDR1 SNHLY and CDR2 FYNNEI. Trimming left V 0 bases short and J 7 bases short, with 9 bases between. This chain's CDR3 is CASSEAHSIGELFF. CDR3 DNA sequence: TGTGCCAGCAGTGAAGCGCACAGTATCGGGGAGCTGTTTTTT.

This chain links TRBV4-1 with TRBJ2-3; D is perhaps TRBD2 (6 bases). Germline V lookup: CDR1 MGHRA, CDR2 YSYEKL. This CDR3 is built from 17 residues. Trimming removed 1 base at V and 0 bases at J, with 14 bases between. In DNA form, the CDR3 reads TGCGCCAGCAGCCAAGGGTCCCCGGGAGAAAGCACAGATACGCAGTATTTT. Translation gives CASSQGSPGESTDTQYF.

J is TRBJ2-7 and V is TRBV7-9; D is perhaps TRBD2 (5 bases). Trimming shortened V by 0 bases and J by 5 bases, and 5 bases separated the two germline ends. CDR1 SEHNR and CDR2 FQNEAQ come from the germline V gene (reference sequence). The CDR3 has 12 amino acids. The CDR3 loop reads CASSLAEDEQYF. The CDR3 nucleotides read TGTGCCAGCAGCTTAGCGGAGGACGAGCAGTACTTC.

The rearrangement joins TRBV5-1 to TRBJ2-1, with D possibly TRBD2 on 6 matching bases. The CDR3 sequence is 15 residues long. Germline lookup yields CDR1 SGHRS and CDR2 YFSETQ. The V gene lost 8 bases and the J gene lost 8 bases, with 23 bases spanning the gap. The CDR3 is CASTMRLPGGDEQFF. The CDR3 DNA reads TGCGCCAGTACGATGCGGCTTCCCGGCGGGGATGAGCAGTTCTTC.